This TCR beta chain appears in the sequencing data of a study of T cells after posttransplantation cyclophosphamide. A marrow graft followed busulfan-fludarabine conditioning, with cyclophosphamide on days +3 and +4. V shed 3 bases and J 4 bases; nucleotides not matched to a gene: 5. Germline CDR1 SNHLY, CDR2 FYNNEI. This CDR3 has 14 amino acids. TCRdb keeps only in-frame clones here, not all; method: immunoSEQ multiplex PCR. The sample includes roughly 16,000 clones, none of them occurring once. The table lists this clone with many counts. The antigen is unknown. Study-wide points: Later post-transplant blood repertoires were often dominated by donor CD8+ memory clones. Recipient CMV seropositivity and CMV reactivation strongly tracked TRB clonality.

The rearrangement links TRBV2 to TRBJ2-7; TRBD1 matches 8 bases. The starting material was PBMCs, obtained after allogeneic stem cell transplant with posttransplant cyclophosphamide. This sequence was found in a female patient aged 30 to 40 who received an allogeneic stem cell transplant from a related donor, was CMV-positive, and had no GVHD. Certain T cells may be donor cells from the graft. CDR3 sequence: CASSEDRDFYEQYF. CDR3 sequence (DNA): TGTGCCAGCAGTGAGGACAGGGATTTTTACGAGCAGTACTTC.